These 3 T cell receptor beta chains were all obtained from the same sample, sequenced in a study of cytomegalovirus exposure and HLA in healthy donors (dated 2017 in TCRdb). Library generation was performed with the immunoSEQ multiplex PCR assay. A mixture of 60 forward primers for TCR Vbeta segments and 13 reverse primers for TCR Jbeta segments was used in the multiplex PCR. The immuneACCESS repertoire file appears here via TCRdb, limited to in-frame rearrangements. These files lack a portion of the clones; in checked studies, under half of the deficit traces to unresolved V genes, and the cause of the others is not known. The table for this sample lists tens of thousands of clones; around 75% of them were counted only once. Approximately 24% of the sample comes from the top ten. Sequencing was performed on PBMCs. The receptors derive from a woman in her forties in good health and CMV-seropositive.

The V and J genes are TRBV7-7 and TRBJ2-1, with 15 bases that match TRBD2. The CDR3 contains 17 residues. V shed 5 bases, J shed 5 bases, and the junction held 7 bases outside the gene matches. The germline V gene encodes CDR1 SSHAT and CDR2 FNYEAQ (reference sequence). The DNA for the CDR3 is TGTGCCAGCAGCCGGACTAGCGGGGGGGCTCCCCACAATGAGCAGTTCTTC. As protein: CASSRTSGGAPHNEQFF.

The V and J genes are TRBV5-1 and TRBJ2-1; no clear D gene. With 1 base removed from V and 0 bases from J, the gap between germline ends came to 11 bases. CDR1 and CDR2 from the germline V gene are SGHRS and YFSETQ. The CDR3 loop spans 16 amino acids. The CDR3 spells CASSLFSVSSYNEQFF. The CDR3 nucleotides are TGCGCCAGCAGCTTGTTTTCCGTTAGCTCCTACAATGAGCAGTTCTTC.

In this sample, this clone turned up once. The gene calls are TRBV7-9 and TRBJ1-1; perhaps TRBD1 as D (5 bases). Trimming removed 7 bases at V and 8 bases at J, with 20 bases between. There are 14 residues in the CDR3. Germline CDR1 reads SEHNR; CDR2 reads FQNEAQ (reference sequence). CDR3 DNA: TGTGCCAGCATCCTATATCAGGGTATCGAGGAAGCTTTCTTT. Translated, it gives CASILYQGIEEAFF.